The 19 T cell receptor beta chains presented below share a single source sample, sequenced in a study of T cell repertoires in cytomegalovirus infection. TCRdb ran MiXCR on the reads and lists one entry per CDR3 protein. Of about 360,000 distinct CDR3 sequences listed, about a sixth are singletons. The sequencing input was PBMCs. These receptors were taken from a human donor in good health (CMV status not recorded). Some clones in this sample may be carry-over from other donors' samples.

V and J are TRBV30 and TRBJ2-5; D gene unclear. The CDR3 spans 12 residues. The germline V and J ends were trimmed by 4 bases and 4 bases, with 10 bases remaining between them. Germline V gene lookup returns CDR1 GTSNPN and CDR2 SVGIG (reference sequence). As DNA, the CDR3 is TGTGCCTGGAACACAGCTCCAGAGACCCAGTACTTC. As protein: CAWNTAPETQYF.

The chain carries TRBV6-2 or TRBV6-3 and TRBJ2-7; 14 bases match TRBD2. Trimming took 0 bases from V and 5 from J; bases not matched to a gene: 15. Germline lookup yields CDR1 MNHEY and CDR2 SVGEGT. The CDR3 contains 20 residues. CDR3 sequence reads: CASSYSKGTSGRSLFHEQYF. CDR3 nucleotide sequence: TGTGCCAGCAGTTACTCGAAAGGGACTAGCGGGAGATCCTTGTTCCACGAGCAGTACTTC.

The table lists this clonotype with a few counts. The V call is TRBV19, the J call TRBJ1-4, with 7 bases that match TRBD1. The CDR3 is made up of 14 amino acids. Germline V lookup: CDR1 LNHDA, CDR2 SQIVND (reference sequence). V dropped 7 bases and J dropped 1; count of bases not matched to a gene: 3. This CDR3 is CASIDRETNEKLFF. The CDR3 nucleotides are TGTGCCAGTATCGACAGGGAAACTAATGAAAAACTGTTTTTT. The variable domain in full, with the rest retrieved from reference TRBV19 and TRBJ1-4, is DGGITQSPKYLFRKEGQNVTLSCEQNLNHDAMYWYRQDPGQGLRLIYYSQIVNDFQKGDIAEGYSVSREKKESFPLTVTSAQKNPTAFYLCASIDRETNEKLFFGSGTQLSVL.

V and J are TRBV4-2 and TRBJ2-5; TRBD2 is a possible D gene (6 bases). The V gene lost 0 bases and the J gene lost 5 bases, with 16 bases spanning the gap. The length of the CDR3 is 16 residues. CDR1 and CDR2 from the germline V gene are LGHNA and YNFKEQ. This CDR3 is CASSQDGQGAGETQYF. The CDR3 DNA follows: TGTGCCAGCAGCCAAGATGGGCAGGGCGCGGGGGAGACCCAGTACTTC.

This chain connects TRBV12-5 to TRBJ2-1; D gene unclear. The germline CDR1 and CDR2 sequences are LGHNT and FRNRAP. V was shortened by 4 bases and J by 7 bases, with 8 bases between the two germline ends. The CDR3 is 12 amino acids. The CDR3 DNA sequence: TGTGCTAGTGGTTCCAAGAGAAATGAGCAGTTCTTC. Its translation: CASGSKRNEQFF.

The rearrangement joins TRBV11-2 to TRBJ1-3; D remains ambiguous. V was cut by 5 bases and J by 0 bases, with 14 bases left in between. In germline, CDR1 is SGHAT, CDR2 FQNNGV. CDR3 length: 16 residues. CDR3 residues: CASSLAQAYSGNTIYF. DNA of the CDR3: TGTGCCAGCAGCCTCGCGCAGGCCTACTCTGGAAACACCATATATTTT.

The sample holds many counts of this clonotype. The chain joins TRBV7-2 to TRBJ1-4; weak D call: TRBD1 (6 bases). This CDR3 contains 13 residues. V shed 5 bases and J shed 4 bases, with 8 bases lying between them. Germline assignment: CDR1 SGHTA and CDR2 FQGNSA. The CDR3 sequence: CASSDRHNEKLFF. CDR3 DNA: TGTGCCAGCAGCGACAGGCATAATGAAAAACTGTTTTTT.

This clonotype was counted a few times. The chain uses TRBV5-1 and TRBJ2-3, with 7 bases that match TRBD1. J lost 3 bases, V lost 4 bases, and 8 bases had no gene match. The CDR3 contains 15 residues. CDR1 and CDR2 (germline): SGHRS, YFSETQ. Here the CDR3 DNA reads TGCGCCAGCAGCATACGGGACAGACTAACAGATACGCAGTATTTT. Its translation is CASSIRDRLTDTQYF.

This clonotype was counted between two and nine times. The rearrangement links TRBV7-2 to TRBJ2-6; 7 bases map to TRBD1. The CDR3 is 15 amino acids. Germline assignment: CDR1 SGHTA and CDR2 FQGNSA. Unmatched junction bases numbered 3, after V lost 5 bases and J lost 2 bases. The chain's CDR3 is CASSQGQPGANVLTF. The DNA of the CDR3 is TGTGCCAGCAGCCAGGGACAGCCTGGGGCCAACGTCCTGACTTTC.

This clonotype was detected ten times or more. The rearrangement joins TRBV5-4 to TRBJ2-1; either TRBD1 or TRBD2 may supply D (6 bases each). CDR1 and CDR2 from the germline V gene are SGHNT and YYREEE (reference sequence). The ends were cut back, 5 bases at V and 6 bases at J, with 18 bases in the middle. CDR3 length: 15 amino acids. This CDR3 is CASRRWGAAVNEQFF. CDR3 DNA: TGTGCCAGCAGGAGGTGGGGGGCGGCAGTCAATGAGCAGTTCTTC.

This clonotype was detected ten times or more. CDR3 bases: TGTGCCAGCAGCCCCGGGACTAGCGGGGTTTTAGGTGAGCAGTTCTTC. Translated: CASSPGTSGVLGEQFF. The chain couples TRBV7-2 to TRBJ2-1, with TRBD2 matching 13 bases. V was pared by 5 bases and J by 9 bases, with 10 bases of the junction left unmatched. This CDR3 contains 16 residues. Germline V gene sequence: CDR1 SGHTA, CDR2 FQGNSA. Full variable domain (remainder filled in from reference TRBV7-2 and TRBJ2-1): GAGVSQSPSNKVTEKGKDVELRCDPISGHTALYWYRQSLGQGLEFLIYFQGNSAPDKSGLPSDRFSAERTGGSVSTLTIQRTQQEDSAVYLCASSPGTSGVLGEQFFGPGTRLTVL.

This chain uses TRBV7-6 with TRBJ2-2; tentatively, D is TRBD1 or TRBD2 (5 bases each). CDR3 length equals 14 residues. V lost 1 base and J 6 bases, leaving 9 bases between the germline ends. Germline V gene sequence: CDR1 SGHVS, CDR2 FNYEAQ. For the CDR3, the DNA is TGTGCCAGCAGCTTAGTAGGGACCTCCGGGGAGCTGTTTTTT. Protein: CASSLVGTSGELFF.

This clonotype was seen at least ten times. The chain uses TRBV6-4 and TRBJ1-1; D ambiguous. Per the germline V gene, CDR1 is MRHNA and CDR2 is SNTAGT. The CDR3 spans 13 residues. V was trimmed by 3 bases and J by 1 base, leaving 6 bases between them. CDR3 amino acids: CASSDTWNTEAFF. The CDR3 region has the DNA TGTGCCAGCAGTGATACGTGGAACACTGAAGCTTTCTTT.

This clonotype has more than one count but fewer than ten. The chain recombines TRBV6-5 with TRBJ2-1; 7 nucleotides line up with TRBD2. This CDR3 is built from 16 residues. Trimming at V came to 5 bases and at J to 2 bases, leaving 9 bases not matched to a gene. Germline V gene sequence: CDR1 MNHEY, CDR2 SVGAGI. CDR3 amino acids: CASSRGSGLTYNEQFF. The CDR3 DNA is TGTGCCAGCAGTCGAGGATCGGGACTAACCTACAATGAGCAGTTCTTC.

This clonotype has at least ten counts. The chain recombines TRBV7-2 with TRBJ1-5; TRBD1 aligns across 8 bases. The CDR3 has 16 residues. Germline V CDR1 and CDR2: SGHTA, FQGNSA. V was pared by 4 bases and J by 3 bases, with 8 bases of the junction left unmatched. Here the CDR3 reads CASSSGTGRNNQPQHF. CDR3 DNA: TGTGCCAGCAGCTCAGGGACAGGACGTAACAATCAGCCCCAGCATTTT.

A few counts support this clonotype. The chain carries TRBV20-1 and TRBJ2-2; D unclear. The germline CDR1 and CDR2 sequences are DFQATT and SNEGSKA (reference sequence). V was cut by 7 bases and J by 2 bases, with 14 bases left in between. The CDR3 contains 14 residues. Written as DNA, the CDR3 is TGCAGTGTCCGACATCTGTCCAACACCGGGGAGCTGTTTTTT. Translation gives CSVRHLSNTGELFF.

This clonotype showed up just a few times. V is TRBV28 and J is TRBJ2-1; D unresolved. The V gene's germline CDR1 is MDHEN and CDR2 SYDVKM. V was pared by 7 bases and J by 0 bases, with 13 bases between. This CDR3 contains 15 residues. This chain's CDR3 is CASTRPPSSYNEQFF. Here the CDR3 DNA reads TGTGCCAGCACCCGTCCCCCGAGCTCCTACAATGAGCAGTTCTTC.

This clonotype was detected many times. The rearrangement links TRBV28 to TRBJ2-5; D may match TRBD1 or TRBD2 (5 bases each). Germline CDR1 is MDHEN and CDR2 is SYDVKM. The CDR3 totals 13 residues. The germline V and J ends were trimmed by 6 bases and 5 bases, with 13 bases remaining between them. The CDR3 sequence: CASSEGREETQYF. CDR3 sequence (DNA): TGTGCCAGCAGCGAAGGCAGGGAGGAGACCCAGTACTTC. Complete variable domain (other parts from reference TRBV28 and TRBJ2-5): DVKVTQSSRYLVKRTGEKVFLECVQDMDHENMFWYRQDPGLGLRLIYFSYDVKMKEKGDIPEGYSVSREKKERFSLILESASTNQTSMYLCASSEGREETQYFGPGTRLLVL.

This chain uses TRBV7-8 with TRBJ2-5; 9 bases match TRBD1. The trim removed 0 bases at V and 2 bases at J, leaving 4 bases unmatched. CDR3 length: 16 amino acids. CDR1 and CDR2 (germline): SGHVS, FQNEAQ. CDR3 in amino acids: CASSLAGTGPQETQYF. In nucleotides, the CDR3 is TGTGCCAGCAGCTTAGCCGGGACAGGGCCACAAGAGACCCAGTACTTC.